These 11 T cell receptor beta chains share one sample of origin, sequenced in a study of cytomegalovirus exposure and HLA in healthy donors. The PCR used 60 Vbeta and 13 Jbeta primers. Profiled with immunoSEQ multiplex PCR; TCRdb holds only in-frame clones, not every one. This repertoire shows more than 200,000 clones, over 65% found once; its top ten account for 1.3%. Sequenced input: PBMCs. The receptor source for this set is a human donor in good health.

The chain employs TRBV19 and TRBJ1-1; D not certain. V lost 5 bases and J lost 1, with 17 bases in between. The CDR3 is 16 amino acids. Germline lookup yields CDR1 LNHDA and CDR2 SQIVND (reference sequence). CDR3 bases: TGTGCCAGTAGTTCGCCCAGAAGCAGGCCGAACACTGAAGCTTTCTTT. Amino acid sequence: CASSSPRSRPNTEAFF.

V usage is TRBV5-1 and J usage is TRBJ2-3; 12 bases agree with TRBD2. Germline-derived CDR1 and CDR2 are SGHRS and YFSETQ. The V gene end was trimmed by 9 bases and the J gene end by 0 bases; junction bases not matched to a gene: 17. The CDR3 extends over 19 amino acids. As DNA, the CDR3 is TGCGCCACCTCACTCGGGGGAACTAGCGGGAGGTGGAGCACAGATACGCAGTATTTT. This codes for CATSLGGTSGRWSTDTQYF.

The CDR3 reads CASSLVPGGLNGYTF. CDR3 sequence (DNA): TGTGCCAGCAGCTTAGTTCCAGGGGGCTTGAATGGCTACACCTTC. This rearrangement joins TRBV13 to TRBJ1-2; 8 nucleotides align to TRBD1. V shed 1 base and J 6 bases; nucleotides not matched to a gene: 7. CDR3 length: 15 amino acids. Germline V lookup: CDR1 PRHDT, CDR2 FYEKMQ (reference sequence).

V gene TRBV19 combines with J gene TRBJ2-3, with a possible D match to TRBD1 (6 bases). The germline V gene has CDR1 LNHDA and CDR2 SQIVND (reference sequence). The CDR3 is 13 residues long. V gave up 5 bases and J gave up 6 bases, with 12 bases separating them. CDR3 sequence: CASSGNQGDTQYF. DNA of the CDR3: TGTGCCAGTAGTGGGAACCAGGGGGATACGCAGTATTTT.

The gene calls are TRBV6-5 and TRBJ2-7; a weak D match, TRBD1 (5 bases). The V end was cut by 7 bases, the J end by 2 bases, with 15 bases between. Germline loops: CDR1 MNHEY, CDR2 SVGAGI. The CDR3 is 14 residues long. The CDR3 region is CASTKGNFPYEQYF. In DNA form, the CDR3 reads TGTGCCAGCACTAAGGGGAATTTCCCCTACGAGCAGTACTTC.

V and J are TRBV5-8 and TRBJ2-7; D possibly corresponds to TRBD2 (6 bases). V was pared by 2 bases and J by 5 bases, with 14 bases between. Germline V gene lookup returns CDR1 SGHTS and CDR2 YDEGEE. The CDR3 spans 14 residues. The CDR3 loop reads CASSFSGRTDEQYF. The CDR3, as DNA: TGTGCCAGCAGCTTTTCCGGGAGAACCGACGAGCAGTACTTC.

V gene TRBV6-4 combines with J gene TRBJ2-2; 8 positions agree with TRBD1. Germline V gene sequence: CDR1 MRHNA, CDR2 SNTAGT. V was pared by 4 bases and J by 6 bases, with 7 bases of the junction left unmatched. The CDR3 is 15 amino acids. CDR3 protein: CASSVTQGASGELFF. CDR3 DNA: TGTGCCAGCAGTGTCACTCAGGGGGCATCCGGGGAGCTGTTTTTT.

About this clone: Other DNA sequences in the same sample also yield this CDR3. V is TRBV19 and J is TRBJ2-7, with TRBD2 as a possible D gene (6 bases). V was clipped by 5 bases and J by 2 bases, with 10 bases between them. The CDR3 is made up of 13 amino acids. Germline CDR1 is LNHDA and CDR2 is SQIVND (reference sequence). CDR3 region: CASSLTGAYEQYF. The DNA of the CDR3 is TGTGCCAGTAGTTTAACGGGGGCCTACGAGCAGTACTTC.

This clone came up once. J is TRBJ2-1 and V is TRBV7-3; 14 bases are shared with TRBD2. The CDR3 totals 16 residues. CDR1 is SGHTA, CDR2 FQGTGA, per germline. J gave up 8 bases and V 5 bases, and 8 bases lay outside the gene matches. The CDR3 DNA sequence: TGTGCCAGCAGCCTCACGGGACTAGCGGGAGTTCATGAGCAGTTCTTC. This gives the protein CASSLTGLAGVHEQFF.

The chain combines TRBV5-5 with TRBJ2-7, with 8 bases fitting TRBD1. Germline trimming cut 3 bases from V and 3 bases from J; bases unmatched to any gene: 2. Germline CDR1 is SGHKS and CDR2 is YYEKEE (reference sequence). The CDR3 length is 13 residues. CDR3 DNA: TGTGCCAGCAGCTCCGGACAGGGCTACGAGCAGTACTTC. This translates into CASSSGQGYEQYF.

J is TRBJ1-3 and V is TRBV6-5, with D possibly being TRBD1 (6 bases). The CDR3 covers 15 residues. Per germline, CDR1 MNHEY and CDR2 SVGAGI. Trimming cost V 6 bases and J 7 bases, with 19 bases left between them. Written as DNA, the CDR3 is TGTGCCAGCAGCCGCAGGGGAGGGGGTATGAACACCATATATTTT. This gives the protein CASSRRGGGMNTIYF.